Below, 19 T cell receptor beta chains from the same sample are listed, as sequenced in a study of cytomegalovirus exposure and HLA in healthy donors. Primers included in the PCR were 60 Vbeta and 13 Jbeta primers. Sequenced by immunoSEQ multiplex PCR; TCRdb stores in-frame clones only, minus some. The sample consists of some 150,000 clones, around 80% of them appearing once. Sample: PBMCs. These receptors were collected from a female donor in good health and CMV-seronegative.

This rearrangement joins TRBV19 to TRBJ2-6, with TRBD1 matching over 7 bases. Germline V gene lookup returns CDR1 LNHDA and CDR2 SQIVND (reference sequence). The CDR3 extends over 16 amino acids. The ends lost 3 bases at V and 11 bases at J; junction bases unmatched: 13. CDR3 residues: CASSIKGAVFWDVLTF. The CDR3, as DNA: TGTGCCAGTAGTATTAAGGGGGCGGTATTTTGGGACGTCCTGACTTTC.

This chain links TRBV7-9 with TRBJ2-7; no reliable D call. The CDR3 has 13 amino acids. The V gene lost 5 bases and the J gene lost 6 bases, with 14 bases spanning the gap. Germline CDR1 reads SEHNR; CDR2 reads FQNEAQ (reference sequence). The CDR3, as DNA: TGTGCCAGCAGCCCTCCAACCTACGGCGAGCAGTACTTC. It is translated as CASSPPTYGEQYF.

The chain combines TRBV7-2 with TRBJ2-7; 8 nucleotides agree with TRBD1. This CDR3 is built from 13 residues. Germline V gives CDR1 SGHTA, CDR2 FQGNSA. Trimming took 0 bases from V and 6 from J; bases not matched to a gene: 1. The DNA of the CDR3 is TGTGCCAGCAGCTTAGCGGACAGGGCCGAGCAGTACTTC. It encodes CASSLADRAEQYF.

The chain carries TRBV4-1 and TRBJ1-5; TRBD1 might be the D (6 bases). The V and J ends lost 6 bases and 4 bases respectively, with 16 bases between them. CDR3 length: 15 residues. The V gene's germline CDR1 is MGHRA and CDR2 YSYEKL. The CDR3 coding sequence is TGCGCCAGCAGTATATCCGGACAGCCTAATCAGCCCCAGCATTTT. Translation: CASSISGQPNQPQHF.

V gene TRBV30 combines with J gene TRBJ1-2; TRBD1 is a possible D gene (6 bases). This CDR3 spans 15 amino acids. V was clipped by 7 bases and J by 7 bases, with 25 bases between them. Germline-derived CDR1 and CDR2 are GTSNPN and SVGIG (reference sequence). CDR3 sequence reads: CASWVSGGRIGGYTF. CDR3 nucleotides: TGTGCCTCGTGGGTATCCGGGGGGCGGATCGGTGGCTACACCTTC.

The V call is TRBV25-1, the J call TRBJ1-2, with 8 bases aligning to TRBD1. Germline V CDR1 and CDR2: MGHDK, SYGVNS. There are 15 residues in the CDR3. V shed 4 bases, J shed 3 bases, and the junction held 7 bases outside the gene matches. The CDR3 nucleotides read TGTGCCAGCAGTGTTCCGGGACAGGATTACTATGGCTACACCTTC. As protein: CASSVPGQDYYGYTF.

The CDR3 DNA is TGCGCCAGCAGATTCGGGACTAGTGAAACAGATACGCAGTATTTT. This codes for CASRFGTSETDTQYF. The genes are TRBV5-1 and TRBJ2-3; 8 nucleotides line up with TRBD2. V gave up 5 bases and J gave up 3 bases; unmatched junction bases: 8. Germline CDR1 and CDR2: SGHRS and YFSETQ. The CDR3 spans 15 residues.

This rearrangement joins TRBV30 to TRBJ2-7, with TRBD2 identical over 8 bases. CDR1 is GTSNPN, CDR2 SVGIG, per germline (reference sequence). V was pared by 3 bases and J by 0 bases, with 4 bases of the junction left unmatched. The CDR3 runs 14 residues. This chain's CDR3 is CAWSGGGFSYEQYF. CDR3 sequence (DNA): TGTGCCTGGAGCGGCGGGGGGTTCTCCTACGAGCAGTACTTC.

This sequence joins TRBV19 and TRBJ1-2, with D perhaps TRBD1 (5 bases). V lost 3 bases to trimming and J lost 8 bases, with 13 bases between them. CDR3 length: 13 amino acids. Per the germline V gene, CDR1 is LNHDA and CDR2 is SQIVND (reference sequence). The CDR3 bases are TGTGCCAGTAGTATTGGGACGGGGAGGGGCTACACCTTC. This translates into CASSIGTGRGYTF.

The chain recombines TRBV5-1 with TRBJ1-1, with D possibly matching TRBD1 (5 bases). This CDR3 contains 14 residues. V dropped 3 bases and J dropped 1 base, with 10 bases sitting between them. Looked up from germline, CDR1 is SGHRS and CDR2 is YFSETQ. CDR3 nucleotides: TGCGCCAGCAGCTCCTACGACAGGAACACTGAAGCTTTCTTT. The encoded protein is CASSSYDRNTEAFF. Full variable domain (rest looked up from reference TRBV5-1 and TRBJ1-1): KAGVTQTPRYLIKTRGQQVTLSCSPISGHRSVSWYQQTPGQGLQFLFEYFSETQRNKGNFPGRFSGRQFSNSRSEMNVSTLELGDSALYLCASSSYDRNTEAFFGQGTRLTVV.

The chain recombines TRBV6-6 with TRBJ1-2; D unresolved. The germline V gene has CDR1 MNHNY and CDR2 SVGAGI (reference sequence). This CDR3 contains 14 residues. The V end was cut by 2 bases, the J end by 6 bases, with 13 bases between. CDR3: CASSYGRDTHGYTF. The DNA for the CDR3 is TGTGCCAGCAGTTACGGGCGGGATACCCATGGCTACACCTTC.

The chain employs TRBV28 and TRBJ2-7, with D unclear. The CDR3 extends over 13 amino acids. Trimming removed 4 bases from V and 2 bases from J, with 9 bases in between. Looked up from germline, CDR1 is MDHEN and CDR2 is SYDVKM. CDR3 in amino acids: CASSYKTTYEQYF. For the CDR3, the DNA is TGTGCCAGCAGTTACAAAACAACCTACGAGCAGTACTTC.

V usage is TRBV27 and J usage is TRBJ2-5; 12 nucleotides agree with TRBD1. The V segment lost 5 bases and the J segment 5 bases; nucleotides outside the gene matches: 9. This CDR3 contains 16 residues. The germline CDR1 and CDR2 sequences are MNHEY and SMNVEV (reference sequence). The CDR3 DNA is TGTGCCAGCAGTAGAGGGACAGGGGGCTTGGGGGAGACCCAGTACTTC. It is translated as CASSRGTGGLGETQYF.

CDR3 nucleotides: TGTGCCAGCAGCTTCACAGACACTGAAGCTTTCTTT. Encoded protein: CASSFTDTEAFF. This chain connects TRBV5-4 to TRBJ1-1, with D uncertain. This CDR3 contains 12 residues. V lost 2 bases, J lost 3 bases, and 5 bases lay in between. Germline V CDR1 and CDR2: SGHNT, YYREEE (reference sequence).

V usage is TRBV7-8 and J usage is TRBJ2-7; D may be TRBD1 (5 bases). This CDR3 region has 12 residues. Germline-derived CDR1 and CDR2 are SGHVS and FQNEAQ. V was shortened by 4 bases and J by 6 bases, with 10 bases between the two germline ends. CDR3 amino acids: CASSSWGGEQYF. In DNA form, the CDR3 reads TGTGCCAGCAGCTCCTGGGGCGGCGAGCAGTACTTC. The variable domain in full, with the rest retrieved from reference TRBV7-8 and TRBJ2-7, is GAGVSQSPRYKVAKRGQDVALRCDPISGHVSLFWYQQALGQGPEFLTYFQNEAQLDKSGLPSDRFFAERPEGSVSTLKIQRTQQEDSAVYLCASSSWGGEQYFGPGTRLTVT.

This sequence joins TRBV27 and TRBJ2-2; D gene ambiguous. CDR1 is MNHEY and CDR2 is SMNVEV in the germline V gene (reference sequence). Trimming pared 8 bases from V and 5 bases from J, leaving 3 bases between. The CDR3 has 10 residues. The CDR3 loop reads CASYTGELFF. The CDR3, as DNA: TGTGCCAGCTATACCGGGGAGCTGTTTTTT.

The V gene is TRBV29-1, the J gene TRBJ2-1; TRBD1 is a possible D gene (6 bases). There are 14 residues in the CDR3. V dropped 4 bases and J dropped 7 bases, with 17 bases sitting between them. From germline, CDR1 is SQVTM and CDR2 ANQGSEA. The CDR3: CSVVWSGTQNEQFF. In DNA form, the CDR3 reads TGCAGCGTTGTTTGGAGTGGGACACAGAATGAGCAGTTCTTC.

The V and J genes are TRBV4-3 and TRBJ1-4, with D possibly matching TRBD1 (6 bases). V shed 3 bases and J shed 8 bases, with 19 bases lying between them. The CDR3 runs to 16 residues. From germline, CDR1 is LGHNA and CDR2 YSLEER. CDR3 amino acids: CASSHSFSGVREKLFF. The CDR3 coding sequence is TGCGCCAGCAGCCATTCCTTTTCAGGGGTACGCGAAAAACTGTTTTTT.

As concerns this clone: The junction shows a germline mismatch at one end, possibly a read error. This chain uses TRBV7-3 with TRBJ2-2, with 9 nucleotides matching TRBD1. The CDR3 runs 14 residues. From germline, CDR1 is SGHTA and CDR2 FQGTGA. CDR3 nucleotides: TGTGCCAGCAACTTAACAGGGGGCCCCGGGGAGCTGTTTTTT. This encodes CASNLTGGPGELFF.